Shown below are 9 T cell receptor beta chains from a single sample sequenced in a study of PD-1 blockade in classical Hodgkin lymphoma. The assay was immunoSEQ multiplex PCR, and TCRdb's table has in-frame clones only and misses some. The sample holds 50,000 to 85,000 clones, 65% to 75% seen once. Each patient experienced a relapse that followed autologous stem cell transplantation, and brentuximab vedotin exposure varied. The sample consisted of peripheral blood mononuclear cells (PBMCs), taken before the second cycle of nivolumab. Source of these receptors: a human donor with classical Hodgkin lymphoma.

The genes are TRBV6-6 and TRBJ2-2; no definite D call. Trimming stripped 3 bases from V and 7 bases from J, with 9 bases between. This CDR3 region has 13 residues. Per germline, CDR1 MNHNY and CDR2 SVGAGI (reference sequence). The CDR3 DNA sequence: TGTGCCAGCAGTTATTCCGACTTCGGGGAGCTGTTTTTT. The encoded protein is CASSYSDFGELFF.

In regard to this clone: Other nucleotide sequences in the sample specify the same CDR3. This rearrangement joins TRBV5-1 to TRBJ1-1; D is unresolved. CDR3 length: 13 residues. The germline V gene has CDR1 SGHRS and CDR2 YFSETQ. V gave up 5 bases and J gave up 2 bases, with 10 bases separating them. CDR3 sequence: CASSLDANTEAFF. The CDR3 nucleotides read TGCGCCAGCAGTCTTGACGCAAACACTGAAGCTTTCTTT. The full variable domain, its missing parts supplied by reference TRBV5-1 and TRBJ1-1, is KAGVTQTPRYLIKTRGQQVTLSCSPISGHRSVSWYQQTPGQGLQFLFEYFSETQRNKGNFPGRFSGRQFSNSRSEMNVSTLELGDSALYLCASSLDANTEAFFGQGTRLTVV.

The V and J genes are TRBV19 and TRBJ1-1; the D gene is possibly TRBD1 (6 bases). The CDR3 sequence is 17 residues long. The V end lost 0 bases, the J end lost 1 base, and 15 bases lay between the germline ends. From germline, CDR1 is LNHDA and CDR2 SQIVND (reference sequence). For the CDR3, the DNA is TGTGCCAGTAGTATAGATCCCGGGGCCAGGGGGAACACTGAAGCTTTCTTT. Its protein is CASSIDPGARGNTEAFF. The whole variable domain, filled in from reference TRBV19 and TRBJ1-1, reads DGGITQSPKYLFRKEGQNVTLSCEQNLNHDAMYWYRQDPGQGLRLIYYSQIVNDFQKGDIAEGYSVSREKKESFPLTVTSAQKNPTAFYLCASSIDPGARGNTEAFFGQGTRLTVV.

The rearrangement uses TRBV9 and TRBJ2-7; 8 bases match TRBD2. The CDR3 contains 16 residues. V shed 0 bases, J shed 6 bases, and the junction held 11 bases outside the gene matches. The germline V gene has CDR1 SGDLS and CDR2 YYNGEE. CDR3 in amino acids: CASSVERGSPWSEQYF. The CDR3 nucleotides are TGTGCCAGCAGCGTAGAGCGGGGGTCCCCATGGAGCGAGCAGTACTTC.

The CDR3 loop reads CASSSLGGANTEAFF. Here the CDR3 DNA reads TGTGCCAGCAGTTCTTTAGGGGGTGCGAACACTGAAGCTTTCTTT. This chain joins TRBV28 and TRBJ1-1, with a weak D call TRBD1 (6 bases). Per the germline V gene, CDR1 is MDHEN and CDR2 is SYDVKM. The CDR3 totals 15 residues. V was trimmed by 4 bases and J by 1 base, leaving 13 bases between them. Full variable domain (remainder filled in from reference TRBV28 and TRBJ1-1): DVKVTQSSRYLVKRTGEKVFLECVQDMDHENMFWYRQDPGLGLRLIYFSYDVKMKEKGDIPEGYSVSREKKERFSLILESASTNQTSMYLCASSSLGGANTEAFFGQGTRLTVV.

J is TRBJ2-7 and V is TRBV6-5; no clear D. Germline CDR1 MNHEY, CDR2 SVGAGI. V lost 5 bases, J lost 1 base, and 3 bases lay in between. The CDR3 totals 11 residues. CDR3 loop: CASSGSYEQYF. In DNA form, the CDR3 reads TGTGCCAGCAGTGGTTCCTACGAGCAGTACTTC.

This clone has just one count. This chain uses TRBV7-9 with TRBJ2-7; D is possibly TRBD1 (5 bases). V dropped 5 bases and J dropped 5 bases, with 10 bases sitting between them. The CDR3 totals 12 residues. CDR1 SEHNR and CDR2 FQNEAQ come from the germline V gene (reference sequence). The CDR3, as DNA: TGTGCCAGCAGCCCCGACAGAAACGAGCAGTACTTC. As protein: CASSPDRNEQYF.

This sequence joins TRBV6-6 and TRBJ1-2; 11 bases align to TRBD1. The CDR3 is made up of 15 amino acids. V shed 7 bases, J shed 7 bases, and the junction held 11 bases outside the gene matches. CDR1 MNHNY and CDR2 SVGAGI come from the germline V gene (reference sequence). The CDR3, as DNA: TGTGCCAGCACCCTCGGACAGGGGGCTCGGGTTGGCTACACCTTC. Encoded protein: CASTLGQGARVGYTF.

CDR3 DNA: TGTGCCAGCAGTGAAATCGGACAACTCTCCTACGAGCAGTACTTC. The encoded protein is CASSEIGQLSYEQYF. The chain combines TRBV2 with TRBJ2-7; tentative D call: TRBD1 (5 bases). Trimming shortened V by 2 bases and J by 0 bases, and 11 bases separated the two germline ends. The CDR3 loop spans 15 amino acids. Germline V gives CDR1 SNHLY, CDR2 FYNNEI.